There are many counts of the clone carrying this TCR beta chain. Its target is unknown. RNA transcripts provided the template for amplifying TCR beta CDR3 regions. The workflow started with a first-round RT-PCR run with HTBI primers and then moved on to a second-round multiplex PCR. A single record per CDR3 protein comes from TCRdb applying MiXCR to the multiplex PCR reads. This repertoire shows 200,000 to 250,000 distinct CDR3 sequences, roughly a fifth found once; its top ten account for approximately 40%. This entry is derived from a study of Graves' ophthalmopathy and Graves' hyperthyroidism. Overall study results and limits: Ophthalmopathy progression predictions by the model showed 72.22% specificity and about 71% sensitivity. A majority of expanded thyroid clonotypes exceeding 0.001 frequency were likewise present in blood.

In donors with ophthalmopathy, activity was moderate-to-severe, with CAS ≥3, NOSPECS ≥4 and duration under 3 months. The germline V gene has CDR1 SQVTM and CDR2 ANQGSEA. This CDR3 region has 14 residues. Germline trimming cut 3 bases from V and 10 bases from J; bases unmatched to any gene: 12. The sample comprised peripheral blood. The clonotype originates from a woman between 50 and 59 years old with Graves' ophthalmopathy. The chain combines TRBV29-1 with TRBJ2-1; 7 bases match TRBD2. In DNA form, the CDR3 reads TGCAGCGTTGACCTAAGAGGGAGGGTCAGCGAGCAGTTCTTC. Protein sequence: CSVDLRGRVSEQFF.